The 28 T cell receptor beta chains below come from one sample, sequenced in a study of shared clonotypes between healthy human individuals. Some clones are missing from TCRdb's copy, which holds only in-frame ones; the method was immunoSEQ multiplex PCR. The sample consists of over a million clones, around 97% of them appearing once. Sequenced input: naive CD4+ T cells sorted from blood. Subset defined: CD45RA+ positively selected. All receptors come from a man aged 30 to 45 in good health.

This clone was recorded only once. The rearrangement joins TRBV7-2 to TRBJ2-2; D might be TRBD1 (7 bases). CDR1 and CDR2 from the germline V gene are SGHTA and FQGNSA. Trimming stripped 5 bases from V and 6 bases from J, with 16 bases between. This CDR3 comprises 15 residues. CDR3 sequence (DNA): TGTGCCAGCAGCCAATTCAGGGGGGAGGCCGGGGAGCTGTTTTTT. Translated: CASSQFRGEAGELFF.

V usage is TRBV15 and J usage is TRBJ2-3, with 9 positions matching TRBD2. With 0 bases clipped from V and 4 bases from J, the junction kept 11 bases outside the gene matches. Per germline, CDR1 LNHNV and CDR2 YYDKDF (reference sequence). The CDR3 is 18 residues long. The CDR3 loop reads CATSRDKGGSGRPDTQYF. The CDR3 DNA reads TGTGCCACCAGCAGAGATAAAGGGGGTAGCGGGAGACCAGATACGCAGTATTTT.

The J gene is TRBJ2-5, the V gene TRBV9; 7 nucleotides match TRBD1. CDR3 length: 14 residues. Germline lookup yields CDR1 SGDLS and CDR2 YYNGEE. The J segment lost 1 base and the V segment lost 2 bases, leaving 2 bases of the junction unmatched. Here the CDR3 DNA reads TGTGCCAGCAGCGTGACAGGGTTCCAAGAGACCCAGTACTTC. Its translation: CASSVTGFQETQYF. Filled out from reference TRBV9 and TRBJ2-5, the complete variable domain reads DSGVTQTPKHLITATGQRVTLRCSPRSGDLSVYWYQQSLDQGLQFLIQYYNGEERAKGNILERFSAQQFPDLHSELNLSSLELGDSALYFCASSVTGFQETQYFGPGTRLLVL.

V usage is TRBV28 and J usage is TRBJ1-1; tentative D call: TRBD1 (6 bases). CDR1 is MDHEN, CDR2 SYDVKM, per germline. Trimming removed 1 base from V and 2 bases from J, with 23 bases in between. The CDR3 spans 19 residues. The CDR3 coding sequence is TGTGCCAGCAGTTTATCGGCAATTGGACAGCCTTATCTTAACACTGAAGCTTTCTTT. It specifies CASSLSAIGQPYLNTEAFF.

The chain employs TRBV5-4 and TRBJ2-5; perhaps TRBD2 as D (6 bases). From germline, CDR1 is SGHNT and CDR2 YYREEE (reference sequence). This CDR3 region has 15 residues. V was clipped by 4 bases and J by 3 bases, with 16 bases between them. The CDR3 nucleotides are TGTGCCAGCAGCCCCGCCGGGGCGGGAAAAGAGACCCAGTACTTC. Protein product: CASSPAGAGKETQYF.

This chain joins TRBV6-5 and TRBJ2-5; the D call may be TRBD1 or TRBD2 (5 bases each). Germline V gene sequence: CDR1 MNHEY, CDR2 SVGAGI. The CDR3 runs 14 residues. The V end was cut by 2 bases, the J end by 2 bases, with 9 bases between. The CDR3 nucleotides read TGTGCCAGCAGTTACGGGGGAAATCAAGAGACCCAGTACTTC. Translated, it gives CASSYGGNQETQYF.

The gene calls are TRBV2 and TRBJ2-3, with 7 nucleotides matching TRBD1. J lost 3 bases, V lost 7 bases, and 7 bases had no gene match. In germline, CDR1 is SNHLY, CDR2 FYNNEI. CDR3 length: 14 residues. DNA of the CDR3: TGTGCCAGCATAGAGGTGGGACAGACAGATACGCAGTATTTT. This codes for CASIEVGQTDTQYF.

The CDR3 DNA is TGTGCCAGCAGCTTCGGGGGGAGCTCCTACAATGAGCAGTTCTTC. Translating it yields CASSFGGSSYNEQFF. This chain links TRBV5-6 with TRBJ2-1; 7 bases line up with TRBD2. The CDR3 is 15 amino acids. The ends lost 2 bases at V and 0 bases at J; junction bases unmatched: 2. Germline CDR1 and CDR2: SGHDT and YYEEEE.

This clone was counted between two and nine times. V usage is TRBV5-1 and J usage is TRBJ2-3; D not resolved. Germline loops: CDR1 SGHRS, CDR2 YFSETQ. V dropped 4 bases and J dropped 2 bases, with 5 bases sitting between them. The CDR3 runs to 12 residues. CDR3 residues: CASSIDTDTQYF. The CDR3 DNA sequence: TGCGCCAGCAGCATAGACACAGATACGCAGTATTTT.

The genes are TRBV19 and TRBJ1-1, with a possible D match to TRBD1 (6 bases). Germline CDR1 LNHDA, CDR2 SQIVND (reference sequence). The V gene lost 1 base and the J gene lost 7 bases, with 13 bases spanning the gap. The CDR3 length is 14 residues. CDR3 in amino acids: CASSIGGGAVEAFF. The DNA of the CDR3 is TGTGCCAGTAGTATAGGCGGGGGGGCGGTTGAAGCTTTCTTT.

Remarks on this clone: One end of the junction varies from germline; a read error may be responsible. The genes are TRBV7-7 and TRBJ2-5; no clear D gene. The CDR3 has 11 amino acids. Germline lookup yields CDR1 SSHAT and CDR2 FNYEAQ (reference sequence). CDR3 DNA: TGTGCTAGCAGCACCGGGGAGACCCAGTACTTC. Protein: CASSTGETQYF.

The DNA for the CDR3 is TGTGCCATCAGGGCCGGGAGTGCCAATGAGCAGTTCTTC. Amino acids: CAIRAGSANEQFF. The V and J genes are TRBV10-3 and TRBJ2-1, with TRBD2 as a possible D gene (6 bases). The V and J ends lost 6 bases and 6 bases respectively, with 12 bases between them. The CDR3 is made up of 13 amino acids. The germline V gene has CDR1 ENHRY and CDR2 SYGVKD.

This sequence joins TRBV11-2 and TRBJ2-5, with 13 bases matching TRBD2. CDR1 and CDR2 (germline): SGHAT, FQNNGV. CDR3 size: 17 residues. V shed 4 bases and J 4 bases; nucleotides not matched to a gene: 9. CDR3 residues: CASSSRLAGGVSETQYF. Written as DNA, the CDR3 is TGTGCCAGCAGCTCACGACTAGCGGGAGGTGTGTCAGAGACCCAGTACTTC. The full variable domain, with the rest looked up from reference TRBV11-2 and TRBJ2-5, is EAGVAQSPRYKIIEKRQSVAFWCNPISGHATLYWYQQILGQGPKLLIQFQNNGVVDDSQLPKDRFSAERLKGVDSTLKIQPAKLEDSAVYLCASSSRLAGGVSETQYFGPGTRLLVL.

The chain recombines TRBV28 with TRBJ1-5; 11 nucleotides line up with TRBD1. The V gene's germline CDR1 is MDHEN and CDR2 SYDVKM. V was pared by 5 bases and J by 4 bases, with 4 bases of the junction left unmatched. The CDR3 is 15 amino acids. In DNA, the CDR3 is TGTGCCAGCAGTGGGACAGGGGGAGTGAATCAGCCCCAGCATTTT. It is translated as CASSGTGGVNQPQHF. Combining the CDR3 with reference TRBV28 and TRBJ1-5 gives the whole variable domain DVKVTQSSRYLVKRTGEKVFLECVQDMDHENMFWYRQDPGLGLRLIYFSYDVKMKEKGDIPEGYSVSREKKERFSLILESASTNQTSMYLCASSGTGGVNQPQHFGDGTRLSIL.

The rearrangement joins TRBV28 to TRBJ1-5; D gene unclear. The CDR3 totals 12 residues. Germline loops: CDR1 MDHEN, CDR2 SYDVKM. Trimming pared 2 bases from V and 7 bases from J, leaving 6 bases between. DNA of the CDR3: TGTGCCAGCAGTTTAGCCCCACAGCCCCAGCATTTT. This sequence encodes CASSLAPQPQHF.

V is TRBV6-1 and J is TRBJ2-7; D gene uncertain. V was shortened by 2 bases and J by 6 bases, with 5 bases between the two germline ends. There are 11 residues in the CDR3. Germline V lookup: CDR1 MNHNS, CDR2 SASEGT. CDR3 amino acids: CASSEKSEQYF. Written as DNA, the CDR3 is TGTGCCAGCAGTGAAAAATCCGAGCAGTACTTC.

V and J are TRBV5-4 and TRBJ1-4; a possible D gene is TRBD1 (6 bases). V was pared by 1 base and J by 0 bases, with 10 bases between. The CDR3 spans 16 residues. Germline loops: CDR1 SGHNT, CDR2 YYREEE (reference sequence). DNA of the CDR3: TGTGCCAGCAGCTTGAGGTCAGGGGCAACTAATGAAAAACTGTTTTTT. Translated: CASSLRSGATNEKLFF.

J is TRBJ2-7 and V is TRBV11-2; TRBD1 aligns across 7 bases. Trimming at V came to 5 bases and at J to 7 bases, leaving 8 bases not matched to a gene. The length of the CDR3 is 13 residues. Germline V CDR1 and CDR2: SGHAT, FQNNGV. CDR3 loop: CASSPQGVGEQYF. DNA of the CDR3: TGTGCCAGCAGCCCCCAGGGGGTCGGGGAGCAGTACTTC.

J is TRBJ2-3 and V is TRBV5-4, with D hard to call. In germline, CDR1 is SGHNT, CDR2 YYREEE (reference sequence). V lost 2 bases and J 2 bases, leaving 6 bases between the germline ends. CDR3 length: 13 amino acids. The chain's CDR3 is CASSFDHTDTQYF. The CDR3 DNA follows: TGTGCCAGCAGCTTTGACCACACAGATACGCAGTATTTT.

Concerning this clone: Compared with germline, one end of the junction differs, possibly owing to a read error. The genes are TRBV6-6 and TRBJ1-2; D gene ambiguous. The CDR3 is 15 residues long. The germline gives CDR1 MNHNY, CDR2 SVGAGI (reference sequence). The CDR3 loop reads CASSYLRDYGGGNTF. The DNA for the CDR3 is TGTGCCAGCAGTTATCTTCGGGATTATGGTGGTGGCAACACCTTC.

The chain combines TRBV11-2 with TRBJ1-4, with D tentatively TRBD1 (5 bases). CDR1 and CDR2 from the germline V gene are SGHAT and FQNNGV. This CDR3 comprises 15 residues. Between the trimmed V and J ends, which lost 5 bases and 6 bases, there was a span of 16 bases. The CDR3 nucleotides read TGTGCCAGCAGCGGCAGAGACAGACGCGATGAAAAACTGTTTTTT. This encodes CASSGRDRRDEKLFF.

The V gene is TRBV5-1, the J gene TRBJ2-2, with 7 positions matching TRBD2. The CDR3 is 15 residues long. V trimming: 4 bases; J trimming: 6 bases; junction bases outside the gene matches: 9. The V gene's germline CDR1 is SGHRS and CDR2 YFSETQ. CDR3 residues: CASSAPGGSSGELFF. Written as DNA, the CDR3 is TGCGCCAGCAGCGCCCCGGGCGGGAGTTCCGGGGAGCTGTTTTTT.

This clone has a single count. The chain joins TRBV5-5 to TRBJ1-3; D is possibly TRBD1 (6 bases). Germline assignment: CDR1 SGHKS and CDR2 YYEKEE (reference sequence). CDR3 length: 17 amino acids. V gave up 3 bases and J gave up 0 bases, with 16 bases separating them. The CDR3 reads CASSSFSDSSSGNTIYF. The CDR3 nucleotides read TGTGCCAGCAGCTCTTTTTCGGACAGCTCCTCTGGAAACACCATATATTTT. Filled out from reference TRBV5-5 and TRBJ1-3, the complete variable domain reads DAGVTQSPTHLIKTRGQQVTLRCSPISGHKSVSWYQQVLGQGPQFIFQYYEKEERGRGNFPDRFSARQFPNYSSELNVNALLLGDSALYLCASSSFSDSSSGNTIYFGEGSWLTVV.

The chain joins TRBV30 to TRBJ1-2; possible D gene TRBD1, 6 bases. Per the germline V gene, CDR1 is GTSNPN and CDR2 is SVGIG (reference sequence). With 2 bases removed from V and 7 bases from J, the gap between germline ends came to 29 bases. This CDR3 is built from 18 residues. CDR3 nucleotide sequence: TGTGCCTGGAGTAGTAGGGGGATCTCGATTTTAGGACCGCGTGGCTACACCTTC. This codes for CAWSSRGISILGPRGYTF. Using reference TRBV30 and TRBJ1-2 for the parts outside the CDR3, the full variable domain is SQTIHQWPATLVQPVGSPLSLECTVEGTSNPNLYWYRQAAGRGLQLLFYSVGIGQISSEVPQNLSASRPQDRQFILSSKKLLLSDSGFYLCAWSSRGISILGPRGYTFGSGTRLTVV.

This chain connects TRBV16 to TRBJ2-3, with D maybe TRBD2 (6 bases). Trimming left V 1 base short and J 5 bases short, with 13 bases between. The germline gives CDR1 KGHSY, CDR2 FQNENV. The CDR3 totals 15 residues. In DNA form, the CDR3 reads TGTGCCAGCAGCCAATTGACGGGAGTTAAAGATACGCAGTATTTT. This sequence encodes CASSQLTGVKDTQYF.

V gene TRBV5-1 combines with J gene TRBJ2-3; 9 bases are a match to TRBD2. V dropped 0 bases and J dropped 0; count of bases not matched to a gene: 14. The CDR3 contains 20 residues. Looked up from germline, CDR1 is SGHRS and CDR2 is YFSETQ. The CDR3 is CASSLAGWLAGTSSTDTQYF. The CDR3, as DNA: TGCGCCAGCAGCTTGGCCGGTTGGCTAGCGGGAACCTCTAGCACAGATACGCAGTATTTT.

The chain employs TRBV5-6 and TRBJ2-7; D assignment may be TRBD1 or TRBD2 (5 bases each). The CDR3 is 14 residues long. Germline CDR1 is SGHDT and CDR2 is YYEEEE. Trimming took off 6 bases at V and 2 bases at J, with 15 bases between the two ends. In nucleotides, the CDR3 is TGTGCCAGCAAGAGAGGGGCAGGAACCTACGAGCAGTACTTC. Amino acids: CASKRGAGTYEQYF.

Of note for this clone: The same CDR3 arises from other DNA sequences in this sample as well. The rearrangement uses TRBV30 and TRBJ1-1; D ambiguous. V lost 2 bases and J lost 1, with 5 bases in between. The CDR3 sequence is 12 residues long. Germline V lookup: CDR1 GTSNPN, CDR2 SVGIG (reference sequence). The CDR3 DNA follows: TGTGCCTGGAGTCGGCCGAACACTGAAGCTTTCTTT. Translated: CAWSRPNTEAFF. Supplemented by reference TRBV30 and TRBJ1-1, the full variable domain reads SQTIHQWPATLVQPVGSPLSLECTVEGTSNPNLYWYRQAAGRGLQLLFYSVGIGQISSEVPQNLSASRPQDRQFILSSKKLLLSDSGFYLCAWSRPNTEAFFGQGTRLTVV.